The 20 T cell receptor beta chains below were found in one sample sequenced in a study of identical twins. TCRdb analysed the 5' RACE reads with MiXCR anew, one entry per CDR3 protein. The table includes 350,000 to 450,000 distinct CDR3 sequences, less than 20% detected once. Sequencing was carried out using naive T cells sorted from blood. These receptors all come from a man aged 50-60 years in good health.

The chain recombines TRBV7-9 with TRBJ1-4, with TRBD1 as a possible D gene (5 bases). CDR1 and CDR2 (germline): SEHNR, FQNEAQ (reference sequence). The CDR3 runs to 13 residues. Trimming pared 5 bases from V and 7 bases from J, leaving 11 bases between. The CDR3 loop reads CASSPDSPEKLFF. In DNA, the CDR3 is TGTGCCAGCAGCCCTGACAGTCCTGAAAAACTGTTTTTT.

This clonotype was seen ten or more times. This sequence joins TRBV2 and TRBJ2-1, with 14 bases identical to TRBD2. This CDR3 comprises 15 residues. Per germline, CDR1 SNHLY and CDR2 FYNNEI. Trimming removed 6 bases from V and 6 bases from J; junction bases left unmatched: 4. CDR3 residues: CASRGLAGVLNEQFF. In DNA, the CDR3 is TGTGCCAGCAGGGGACTAGCGGGGGTCCTCAATGAGCAGTTCTTC.

In this sample, this clonotype turned up many times. The chain combines TRBV7-2 with TRBJ2-3; TRBD2 matches at 7 bases. Germline V gene lookup returns CDR1 SGHTA and CDR2 FQGNSA. The CDR3 is made up of 16 amino acids. V lost 2 bases to trimming and J lost 1 base; unmatched junction nucleotides: 6. The DNA for the CDR3 is TGTGCCAGCAGCTTATTAGGAGCGGGGCGCACAGATACGCAGTATTTT. The encoded protein is CASSLLGAGRTDTQYF.

This clonotype was counted at least ten times. In DNA form, the CDR3 reads TGTGCCAGCAGCTTTACCCCGGGACAACCTGGAAACACCATATATTTT. Translating it yields CASSFTPGQPGNTIYF. The chain combines TRBV7-2 with TRBJ1-3; maybe TRBD1 (6 bases). CDR3 length equals 16 residues. Trimming stripped 3 bases from V and 2 bases from J, with 14 bases between. Germline CDR1 is SGHTA and CDR2 is FQGNSA.

The genes are TRBV20-1 and TRBJ2-5, with a weak D call TRBD1 (6 bases). Germline CDR1 reads DFQATT; CDR2 reads SNEGSKA (reference sequence). Trimming cost V 6 bases and J 4 bases, with 18 bases left between them. The CDR3 totals 14 residues. The CDR3, as DNA: TGCAGTGCCACCAGGGGCGGGTCTGGAGAGACCCAGTACTTC. It specifies CSATRGGSGETQYF.

Note on this clonotype: Germline is not matched at one junction end, which may reflect a read error. The gene calls are TRBV7-9 and TRBJ2-7; TRBD1 or TRBD2 may be the D gene (5 bases each). Germline V lookup: CDR1 SEHNR, CDR2 FQNEAQ (reference sequence). The CDR3 length is 11 residues. The CDR3 spells CASSLDGTQNF. The CDR3 bases are TGTGCCAGCAGCTTAGACGGGACCCAGAACTTC.

This clonotype has a handful of counts. V gene TRBV4-3 combines with J gene TRBJ2-3; the D gene is possibly TRBD1 (5 bases). The V gene lost 0 bases and the J gene lost 0 bases, with 16 bases spanning the gap. Germline values: CDR1 LGHNA, CDR2 YSLEER. CDR3 size: 18 residues. The CDR3 bases are TGCGCCAGCAGCCAAGATCTTAGGACAACCTCTAGCACAGATACGCAGTATTTT. As protein: CASSQDLRTTSSTDTQYF.

V and J are TRBV4-3 and TRBJ1-4, with TRBD1 as a possible D gene (6 bases). Germline V lookup: CDR1 LGHNA, CDR2 YSLEER. V was clipped by 0 bases and J by 14 bases, with 16 bases between them. This CDR3 has 14 residues. The CDR3 spells CASSQEGGDAVLFF. The CDR3 nucleotides read TGCGCCAGCAGCCAAGAAGGGGGGGACGCAGTTCTGTTTTTT.

The chain carries TRBV19 and TRBJ2-6; 8 nucleotides match TRBD1. Germline CDR1 LNHDA, CDR2 SQIVND (reference sequence). The CDR3 runs to 17 residues. Germline trimming cut 4 bases from V and 4 bases from J; bases unmatched to any gene: 9. The CDR3 DNA sequence: TGTGCCAGTAGTACGCGGGACAGGACCTACGGGGCCAACGTCCTGACTTTC. Translation gives CASSTRDRTYGANVLTF.

At least ten counts were recorded for this clonotype. The chain recombines TRBV3-1 with TRBJ2-6; D is unresolved. Germline CDR1 is LGHDT and CDR2 is YNNKEL (reference sequence). This CDR3 is 13 amino acids long. V lost 8 bases and J lost 2, with 7 bases in between. The CDR3 reads CASGRPGANVLTF. In DNA, the CDR3 is TGTGCCAGCGGCAGGCCTGGGGCCAACGTCCTGACTTTC.

This clonotype appeared a few times. The chain uses TRBV7-2 and TRBJ2-7; D remains unclear. CDR3 length equals 12 residues. Trimming left V 8 bases short and J 6 bases short, with 14 bases between. CDR1 and CDR2 from the germline V gene are SGHTA and FQGNSA. This CDR3 is CASGPVGLEQYF. The CDR3 DNA follows: TGTGCCAGCGGACCCGTCGGTCTCGAGCAGTACTTC.

Many counts were recorded for this clonotype. The V and J genes are TRBV9 and TRBJ1-1, with D hard to call. V was pared by 3 bases and J by 2 bases, with 5 bases between. This CDR3 comprises 12 residues. The V gene's germline CDR1 is SGDLS and CDR2 YYNGEE. In DNA, the CDR3 is TGTGCCAGCAGCGGAGTCAACACTGAAGCTTTCTTT. As protein: CASSGVNTEAFF. Looking up the rest from reference TRBV9 and TRBJ1-1 gives the full variable domain: DSGVTQTPKHLITATGQRVTLRCSPRSGDLSVYWYQQSLDQGLQFLIQYYNGEERAKGNILERFSAQQFPDLHSELNLSSLELGDSALYFCASSGVNTEAFFGQGTRLTVV.

This clonotype was recorded at least ten times. V is TRBV15 and J is TRBJ2-1, with D tentatively TRBD1 (6 bases). Trimming stripped 5 bases from V and 2 bases from J, with 16 bases between. Per germline, CDR1 LNHNV and CDR2 YYDKDF (reference sequence). The CDR3 is 16 residues long. The CDR3 spells CATSRGWGPPYNEQFF. CDR3 bases: TGTGCCACCAGCCGAGGGTGGGGGCCCCCCTACAATGAGCAGTTCTTC.

The chain combines TRBV11-1 with TRBJ1-1; D might be TRBD1 (6 bases). The CDR3 is 15 amino acids. Germline assignment: CDR1 SGHAT and CDR2 FQDESV (reference sequence). The V and J ends lost 2 bases and 1 base respectively, with 11 bases between them. CDR3 in amino acids: CASSLLGGPNTEAFF. DNA for the CDR3: TGTGCCAGCAGCTTACTGGGGGGCCCGAACACTGAAGCTTTCTTT.

This rearrangement joins TRBV7-9 to TRBJ2-2, with a weak D call TRBD2 (6 bases). CDR1 SEHNR and CDR2 FQNEAQ come from the germline V gene (reference sequence). The V end was cut by 3 bases, the J end by 4 bases, with 12 bases between. CDR3 length: 15 residues. The CDR3 spells CASSLEGAGTGELFF. In DNA, the CDR3 is TGTGCCAGCAGCTTGGAGGGCGCGGGCACCGGGGAGCTGTTTTTT. Using reference TRBV7-9 and TRBJ2-2 for the parts outside the CDR3, the full variable domain is DTGVSQNPRHKITKRGQNVTFRCDPISEHNRLYWYRQTLGQGPEFLTYFQNEAQLEKSRLLSDRFSAERPKGSFSTLEIQRTEQGDSAMYLCASSLEGAGTGELFFGEGSRLTVL.

This clonotype has a handful of counts. The rearrangement links TRBV27 to TRBJ1-6; D ambiguous. Trimming took off 5 bases at V and 8 bases at J, with 10 bases between the two ends. In germline, CDR1 is MNHEY, CDR2 SMNVEV (reference sequence). The CDR3 is made up of 13 amino acids. The CDR3 here is CASSTTLDSPLHF. DNA for the CDR3: TGTGCCAGCAGTACCACCTTGGATTCACCCCTCCACTTT.

The CDR3 DNA follows: TGTGCCAGCAGCTCCAGACAGGGACTTAATTCACCCCTCCACTTT. Encoded protein: CASSSRQGLNSPLHF. This chain links TRBV7-2 with TRBJ1-6; 7 nucleotides agree with TRBD1. The CDR3 covers 15 residues. Losses at the gene ends were 4 bases for V and 6 bases for J; bases not matched to a gene: 6. Germline V gene data show CDR1 as SGHTA and CDR2 as FQGNSA.

This clonotype was seen only a few times. This chain connects TRBV4-2 to TRBJ2-1; a weak D match, TRBD2 (5 bases). Trimming took 1 base from V and 0 from J, leaving 10 bases between them. The CDR3 length is 16 residues. Germline V lookup: CDR1 LGHNA, CDR2 YNFKEQ. The CDR3 sequence is CASSQGRGRSYNEQFF. CDR3 sequence (DNA): TGTGCCAGCAGCCAAGGCCGGGGTCGCTCCTACAATGAGCAGTTCTTC.

There are a few counts of this clonotype. The rearrangement links TRBV5-5 to TRBJ2-7; D is possibly TRBD2 (6 bases). Trimming removed 2 bases at V and 4 bases at J, with 13 bases between. Germline CDR1 and CDR2: SGHKS and YYEKEE (reference sequence). The CDR3 covers 14 residues. CDR3 nucleotides: TGTGCCAGCAGCTTACGGGGGAGCACATACGAGCAGTACTTC. This translates into CASSLRGSTYEQYF.

This clonotype was observed many times. The chain uses TRBV5-1 and TRBJ2-1; 8 bases fit TRBD1. J was trimmed by 7 bases and V by 0 bases; bases with no gene match: 0. The V gene's germline CDR1 is SGHRS and CDR2 YFSETQ. CDR3 length equals 13 residues. As DNA, the CDR3 is TGCGCCAGCAGCTTGGGACAGGGGAATGAGCAGTTCTTC. Protein sequence: CASSLGQGNEQFF. The whole variable domain, remainder taken from reference TRBV5-1 and TRBJ2-1, is KAGVTQTPRYLIKTRGQQVTLSCSPISGHRSVSWYQQTPGQGLQFLFEYFSETQRNKGNFPGRFSGRQFSNSRSEMNVSTLELGDSALYLCASSLGQGNEQFFGPGTRLTVL.